This section outlines one T cell receptor beta chain sequence together with its context. This sample is drawn from a study of blood T cell repertoires in COVID-19. Study at large: Specimens from acute and convalescent COVID-19 originated in the United States, Italy and Spain. PBMCs, B-cell-depleted T cells, or T cells provided the cDNA or gDNA that made up the material.

Per the study methods: Estimation of nucleated cell counts relied on the amplification of reference gene primers. The repertoire was sequenced with immunoSEQ multiplex PCR; TCRdb's copy has only in-frame clones and lacks some. D and trimming were read from the DNA, whereas the V and J calls and clone size are those reported in that table. The table records around 160,000 clones, around four fifths of them present only once. Losses at the gene ends were 4 bases for V and 5 bases for J; bases not matched to a gene: 8. CDR1 and CDR2 (germline): SGHRS, YFSETQ. The CDR3 is made up of 15 amino acids. This sequence joins TRBV5-1 and TRBJ2-2, with 7 bases fitting TRBD1. The sequenced material came from peripheral blood. This clonotype was sampled from a human donor in a cohort sampled during active COVID-19. In nucleotides, the CDR3 is TGCGCCAGCAGCCCCACGACAGGGCGGACCGGGGAGCTGTTTTTT. Residues: CASSPTTGRTGELFF.